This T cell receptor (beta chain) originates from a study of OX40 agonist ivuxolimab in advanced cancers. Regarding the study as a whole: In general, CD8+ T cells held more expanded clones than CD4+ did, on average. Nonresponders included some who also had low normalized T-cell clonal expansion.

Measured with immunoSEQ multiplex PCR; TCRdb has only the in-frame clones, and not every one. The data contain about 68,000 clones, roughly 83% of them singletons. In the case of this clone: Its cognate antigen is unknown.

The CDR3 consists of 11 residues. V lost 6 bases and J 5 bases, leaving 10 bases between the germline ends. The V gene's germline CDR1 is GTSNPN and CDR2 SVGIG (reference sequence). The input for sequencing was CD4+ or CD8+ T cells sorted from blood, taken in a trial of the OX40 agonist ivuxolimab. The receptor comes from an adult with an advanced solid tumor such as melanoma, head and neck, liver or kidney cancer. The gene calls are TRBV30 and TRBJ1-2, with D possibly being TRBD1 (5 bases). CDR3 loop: CACNTGYGYTF. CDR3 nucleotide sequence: TGTGCCTGCAATACAGGTTATGGCTACACCTTC.